The 19 T cell receptor beta chains presented below share a single source sample, sequenced in a study of blood T cell repertoires in COVID-19. Generated by immunoSEQ multiplex PCR, the TCRdb table keeps only in-frame clones and is missing some. Of roughly 380,000 clones listed, approximately 84% are singletons. Sequencing used PBMCs or T cells enriched from blood (not recorded which). The receptors shown here come from a woman in her thirties who had recovered from COVID-19.

This clone has just one count. The genes are TRBV15 and TRBJ1-5, with D perhaps matching TRBD1 (6 bases). The CDR3 consists of 14 residues. The germline CDR1 and CDR2 sequences are LNHNV and YYDKDF (reference sequence). Trimming pared 9 bases from V and 2 bases from J, leaving 14 bases between. CDR3 amino acids: CATNREIGNQPQHF. CDR3 nucleotides: TGTGCCACGAACAGGGAAATCGGCAATCAGCCCCAGCATTTT.

The genes are TRBV19 and TRBJ2-7; maybe TRBD1 (6 bases). V dropped 2 bases and J dropped 1 base, with 9 bases sitting between them. This CDR3 region has 14 residues. Germline assignment: CDR1 LNHDA and CDR2 SQIVND (reference sequence). CDR3 in DNA: TGTGCCAGTAGTATACAGGGGAGTTCCTACGAGCAGTACTTC. Its translation is CASSIQGSSYEQYF.

The chain is built from TRBV27 and TRBJ1-6; D gene ambiguous. Germline values: CDR1 MNHEY, CDR2 SMNVEV (reference sequence). V was pared by 4 bases and J by 9 bases, with 19 bases between. CDR3 length: 16 residues. The CDR3 reads CASSYDRAGRSSPLHF. CDR3 DNA: TGTGCCAGCAGTTACGACCGGGCCGGGAGGAGTTCACCCCTCCACTTT.

CDR3 amino acids: CASSYDYRVTTNEQFF. The DNA for the CDR3 is TGTGCCAGCAGTTATGATTATCGAGTGACTACCAATGAGCAGTTCTTC. V and J are TRBV6-5 and TRBJ2-1, with D maybe TRBD2 (5 bases). V dropped 3 bases and J dropped 6 bases, with 18 bases sitting between them. This CDR3 is built from 16 residues. Germline V lookup: CDR1 MNHEY, CDR2 SVGAGI.

V gene TRBV9 combines with J gene TRBJ1-1, with TRBD1 matching over 7 bases. With V trimmed by 0 bases and J by 1 base, 3 bases remained unmatched. Germline CDR1 SGDLS, CDR2 YYNGEE. The CDR3 consists of 15 residues. The CDR3 protein is CASSVVGQANTEAFF. The CDR3 bases are TGTGCCAGCAGCGTAGTCGGACAGGCGAACACTGAAGCTTTCTTT.

This chain joins TRBV7-3 and TRBJ2-6; D is uncertain. The CDR3 contains 15 residues. Germline V CDR1 and CDR2: SGHTA, FQGTGA. V lost 5 bases and J lost 0, with 8 bases in between. CDR3 in DNA: TGTGCCAGCAGCCCACAGCCCTCTGGGGCCAACGTCCTGACTTTC. Its protein is CASSPQPSGANVLTF. Together with reference TRBV7-3 and TRBJ2-6, the CDR3 gives the full variable domain: GAGVSQTPSNKVTEKGKYVELRCDPISGHTALYWYRQSLGQGPEFLIYFQGTGAADDSGLPNDRFFAVRPEGSVSTLKIQRTERGDSAVYLCASSPQPSGANVLTFGAGSRLTVL.

This clone was found a few times. The chain has TRBV7-9 and TRBJ1-1; no definite D call. The CDR3 has 14 amino acids. V gave up 3 bases and J gave up 4 bases, with 12 bases separating them. CDR1 SEHNR and CDR2 FQNEAQ come from the germline V gene (reference sequence). The DNA for the CDR3 is TGTGCCAGCAGCTTTCAGGCAGAGGGCACTGAAGCTTTCTTT. Translating it yields CASSFQAEGTEAFF. Full variable domain (outside the CDR3, taken from reference TRBV7-9 and TRBJ1-1): DTGVSQNPRHKITKRGQNVTFRCDPISEHNRLYWYRQTLGQGPEFLTYFQNEAQLEKSRLLSDRFSAERPKGSFSTLEIQRTEQGDSAMYLCASSFQAEGTEAFFGQGTRLTVV.

The J gene is TRBJ2-3, the V gene TRBV7-9; 8 bases fit TRBD1. Germline V gene lookup returns CDR1 SEHNR and CDR2 FQNEAQ (reference sequence). The CDR3 totals 15 residues. V trimming: 2 bases; J trimming: 1 base; junction bases outside the gene matches: 2. The CDR3 bases are TGTGCCAGCAGCTTAAAGACAGGGGGCACAGATACGCAGTATTTT. Its translation is CASSLKTGGTDTQYF.

The chain employs TRBV6-5 and TRBJ1-2; 7 nucleotides line up with TRBD1. Germline trimming cut 7 bases from V and 7 bases from J; bases unmatched to any gene: 12. The length of the CDR3 is 14 residues. Germline V gene data show CDR1 as MNHEY and CDR2 as SVGAGI. The CDR3 here is CASTNRDSLTGYTF. CDR3 nucleotide sequence: TGTGCCAGCACTAACCGGGACAGCTTAACTGGCTACACCTTC.

The chain links TRBV27 to TRBJ2-2; D ambiguous. Germline V lookup: CDR1 MNHEY, CDR2 SMNVEV (reference sequence). Trimming cost V 3 bases and J 5 bases, with 4 bases left between them. This CDR3 region has 12 residues. This CDR3 reads CASSFGTGELFF. The DNA for the CDR3 is TGTGCCAGCAGTTTCGGGACCGGGGAGCTGTTTTTT.

The chain has TRBV7-2 and TRBJ2-5; D possibly corresponds to TRBD2 (5 bases). This CDR3 has 15 residues. In germline, CDR1 is SGHTA, CDR2 FQGNSA. The V and J ends lost 1 base and 1 base respectively, with 10 bases between them. The CDR3 DNA reads TGTGCCAGCAGCTTAGGGTCTAGCCTCCAAGAGACCCAGTACTTC. Its protein product is CASSLGSSLQETQYF.

The CDR3 DNA is TGCGCCAGCAGCTTTACTAGCGGGACCTCCTACGAGCAGTACTTC. Its protein is CASSFTSGTSYEQYF. The genes are TRBV5-1 and TRBJ2-7, with TRBD2 identical over 10 bases. J gave up 0 bases and V 2 bases, and 2 bases lay outside the gene matches. This CDR3 spans 15 amino acids. Germline assignment: CDR1 SGHRS and CDR2 YFSETQ.

The chain couples TRBV5-1 to TRBJ2-3; 7 bases agree with TRBD1. The CDR3 is 15 residues long. Unmatched junction bases numbered 3, after V lost 0 bases and J lost 2 bases. Germline CDR1 and CDR2: SGHRS and YFSETQ. The CDR3 region has the DNA TGCGCCAGCAGCTTGGCGACAGGGAACACAGATACGCAGTATTTT. Protein product: CASSLATGNTDTQYF.

In this sample, this clone turned up once. The chain recombines TRBV15 with TRBJ1-2, with unresolved D. The V gene's germline CDR1 is LNHNV and CDR2 YYDKDF (reference sequence). The V and J ends lost 3 bases and 5 bases respectively, with 16 bases between them. The CDR3 spans 15 residues. The CDR3 is CATSSSGLRDYGYTF. CDR3 in DNA: TGTGCCACCAGCAGTTCCGGGCTCCGGGATTATGGCTACACCTTC.

This sequence joins TRBV12-3 or TRBV12-4 and TRBJ1-5; D is uncertain. The germline V and J ends were trimmed by 4 bases and 6 bases, with 10 bases remaining between them. The CDR3 consists of 13 residues. CDR3 sequence reads: CASSSGYSQPQHF. CDR3 nucleotides: TGTGCCAGCAGTTCGGGGTATTCTCAGCCCCAGCATTTT.

CDR3 sequence (DNA): TGTGCCAGCAGCGGGTACAGGGGTACTGAAGCTTTCTTT. Protein product: CASSGYRGTEAFF. The chain carries TRBV11-2 and TRBJ1-1, with 7 bases identical to TRBD1. With V trimmed by 5 bases and J by 5 bases, 5 bases remained unmatched. Germline V gene lookup returns CDR1 SGHAT and CDR2 FQNNGV. The CDR3 consists of 13 residues.

The rearrangement links TRBV4-1 to TRBJ1-1; 7 bases agree with TRBD1. The length of the CDR3 is 16 residues. The V and J ends lost 5 bases and 0 bases, in that order; junction bases with no gene match: 9. Germline V lookup: CDR1 MGHRA, CDR2 YSYEKL. CDR3 sequence: CASSIVRGQLNTEAFF. CDR3 nucleotide sequence: TGCGCCAGCAGCATCGTACGGGGACAGCTGAACACTGAAGCTTTCTTT.

The rearrangement joins TRBV28 to TRBJ2-3, with 7 bases aligning to TRBD2. This CDR3 spans 16 amino acids. V was pared by 6 bases and J by 4 bases, with 13 bases of the junction left unmatched. Germline assignment: CDR1 MDHEN and CDR2 SYDVKM. The DNA of the CDR3 is TGTGCCAGCAGCTTCGGGGGGACCGGGTCCGCAGATACGCAGTATTTT. This sequence encodes CASSFGGTGSADTQYF.

The rearrangement joins TRBV10-1 to TRBJ1-1; 9 nucleotides agree with TRBD1. Germline trimming cut 3 bases from V and 3 bases from J; bases unmatched to any gene: 5. This CDR3 spans 15 amino acids. Per germline, CDR1 WNHNN and CDR2 SYGVQD (reference sequence). Written as DNA, the CDR3 is TGCGCCAGCAGTGATTACAGGGGGCCCGACACTGAAGCTTTCTTT. Its protein product is CASSDYRGPDTEAFF.